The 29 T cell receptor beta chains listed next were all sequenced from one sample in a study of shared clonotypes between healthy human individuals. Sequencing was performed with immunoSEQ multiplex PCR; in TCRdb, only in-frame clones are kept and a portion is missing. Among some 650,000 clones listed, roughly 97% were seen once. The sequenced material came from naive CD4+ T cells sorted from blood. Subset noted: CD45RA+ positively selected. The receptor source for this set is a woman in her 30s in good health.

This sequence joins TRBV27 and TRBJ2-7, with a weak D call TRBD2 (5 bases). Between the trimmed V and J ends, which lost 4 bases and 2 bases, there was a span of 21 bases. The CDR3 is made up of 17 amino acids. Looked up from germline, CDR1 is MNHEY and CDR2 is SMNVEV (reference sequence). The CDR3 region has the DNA TGTGCCAGCAGTTCCACTCGGGCACCGGGGTTTGCCTACGAGCAGTACTTC. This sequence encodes CASSSTRAPGFAYEQYF.

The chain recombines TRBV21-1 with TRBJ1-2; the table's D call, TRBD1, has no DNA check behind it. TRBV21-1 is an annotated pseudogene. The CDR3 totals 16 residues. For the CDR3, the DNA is TGTGCCAGCAGCAAAGCCAAGGGGGTTATAGGTAGTGGCTACACCTTC. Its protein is CASSKAKGVIGSGYTF.

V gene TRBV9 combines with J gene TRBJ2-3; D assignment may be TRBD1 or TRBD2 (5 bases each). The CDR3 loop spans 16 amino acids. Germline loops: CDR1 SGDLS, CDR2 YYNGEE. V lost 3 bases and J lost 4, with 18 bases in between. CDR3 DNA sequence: TGTGCCAGCAGCGGCCGGGGCTTACCGGTATCAGATACGCAGTATTTT. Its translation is CASSGRGLPVSDTQYF.

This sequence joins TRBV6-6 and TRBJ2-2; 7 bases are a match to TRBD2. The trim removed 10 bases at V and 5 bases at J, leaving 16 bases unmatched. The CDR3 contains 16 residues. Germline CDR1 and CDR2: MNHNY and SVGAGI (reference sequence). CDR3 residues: CATQIRLAGITGELFF. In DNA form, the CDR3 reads TGTGCCACCCAAATTAGACTAGCTGGAATTACCGGGGAGCTGTTTTTT.

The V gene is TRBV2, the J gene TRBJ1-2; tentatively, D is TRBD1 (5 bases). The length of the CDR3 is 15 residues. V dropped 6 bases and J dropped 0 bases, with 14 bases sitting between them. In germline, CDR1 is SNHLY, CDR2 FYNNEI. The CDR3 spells CASSKRQSTNYGYTF. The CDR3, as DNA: TGTGCCAGCAGCAAGCGACAGTCTACTAACTATGGCTACACCTTC.

The CDR3 region is CASSFGTGGEKLFF. CDR3 nucleotide sequence: TGCGCCAGCAGCTTCGGGACAGGGGGTGAAAAACTGTTTTTT. The rearrangement joins TRBV5-1 to TRBJ1-4; 11 nucleotides align to TRBD1. This CDR3 is built from 14 residues. Germline values: CDR1 SGHRS, CDR2 YFSETQ. Germline trimming cut 2 bases from V and 7 bases from J; bases unmatched to any gene: 1.

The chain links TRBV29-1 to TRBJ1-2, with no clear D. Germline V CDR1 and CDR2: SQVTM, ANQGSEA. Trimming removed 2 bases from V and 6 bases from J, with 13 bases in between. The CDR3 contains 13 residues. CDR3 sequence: CSVEFMQANGYTF. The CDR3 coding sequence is TGCAGCGTTGAATTTATGCAGGCTAATGGCTACACCTTC.

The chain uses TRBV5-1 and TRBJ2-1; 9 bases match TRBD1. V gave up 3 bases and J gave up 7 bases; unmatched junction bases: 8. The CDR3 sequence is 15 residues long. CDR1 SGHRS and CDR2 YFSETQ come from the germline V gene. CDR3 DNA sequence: TGCGCCAGCAGCTGGGGACAGGGATGGAGGAATGAGCAGTTCTTC. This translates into CASSWGQGWRNEQFF.

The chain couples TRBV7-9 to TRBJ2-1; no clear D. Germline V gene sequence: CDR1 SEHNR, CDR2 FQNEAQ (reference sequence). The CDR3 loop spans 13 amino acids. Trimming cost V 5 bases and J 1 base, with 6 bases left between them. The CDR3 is CASSPSSYNEQFF. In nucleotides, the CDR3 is TGTGCCAGCAGCCCTAGTTCCTACAATGAGCAGTTCTTC.

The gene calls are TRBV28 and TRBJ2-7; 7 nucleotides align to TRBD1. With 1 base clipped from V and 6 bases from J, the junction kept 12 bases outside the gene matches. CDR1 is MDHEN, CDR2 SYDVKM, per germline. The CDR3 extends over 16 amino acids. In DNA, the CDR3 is TGTGCCAGCAGTTTATATGAGGCTCTAGGGGGCGGCGAGCAGTACTTC. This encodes CASSLYEALGGGEQYF.

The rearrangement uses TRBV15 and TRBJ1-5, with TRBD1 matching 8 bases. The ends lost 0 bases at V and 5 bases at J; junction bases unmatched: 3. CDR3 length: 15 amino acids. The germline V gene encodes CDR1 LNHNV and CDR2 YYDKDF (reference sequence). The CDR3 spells CATSREDREYQPQHF. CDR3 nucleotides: TGTGCCACCAGCAGAGAGGACAGGGAATATCAGCCCCAGCATTTT.

CDR3 nucleotides: TGTGCCAGCACCCGGGGAGGGGTCACCTACGAGCAGTACTTC. Its translation is CASTRGGVTYEQYF. The chain couples TRBV5-4 to TRBJ2-7, with 7 bases that match TRBD2. CDR3 length: 14 residues. V shed 6 bases and J 2 bases; nucleotides not matched to a gene: 8. Germline loops: CDR1 SGHNT, CDR2 YYREEE (reference sequence).

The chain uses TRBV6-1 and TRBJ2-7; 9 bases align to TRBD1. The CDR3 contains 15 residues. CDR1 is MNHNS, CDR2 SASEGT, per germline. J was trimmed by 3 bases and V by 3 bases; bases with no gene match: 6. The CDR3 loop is CASSERTGAGYEQYF. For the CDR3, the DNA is TGTGCCAGCAGTGAGAGGACAGGGGCGGGCTACGAGCAGTACTTC.

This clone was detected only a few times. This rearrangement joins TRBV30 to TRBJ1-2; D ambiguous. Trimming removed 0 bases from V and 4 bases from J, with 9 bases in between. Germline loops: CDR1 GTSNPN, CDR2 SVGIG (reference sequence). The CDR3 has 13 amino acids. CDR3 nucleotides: TGTGCCTGGAGTGTACAACAGACCTATGGCTACACCTTC. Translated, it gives CAWSVQQTYGYTF. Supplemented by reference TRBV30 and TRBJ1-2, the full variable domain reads SQTIHQWPATLVQPVGSPLSLECTVEGTSNPNLYWYRQAAGRGLQLLFYSVGIGQISSEVPQNLSASRPQDRQFILSSKKLLLSDSGFYLCAWSVQQTYGYTFGSGTRLTVV.

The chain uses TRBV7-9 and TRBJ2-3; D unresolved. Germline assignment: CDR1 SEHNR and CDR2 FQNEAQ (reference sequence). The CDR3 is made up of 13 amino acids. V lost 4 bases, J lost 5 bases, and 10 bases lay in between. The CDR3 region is CASSWPTRDTQYF. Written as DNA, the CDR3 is TGTGCCAGCAGCTGGCCCACCAGAGATACGCAGTATTTT.

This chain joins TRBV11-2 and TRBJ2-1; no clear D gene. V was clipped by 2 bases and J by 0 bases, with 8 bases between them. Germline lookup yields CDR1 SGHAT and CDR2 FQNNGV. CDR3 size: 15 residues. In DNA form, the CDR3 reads TGTGCCAGCAGCTTAAGCTCTTACTCCTACAATGAGCAGTTCTTC. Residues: CASSLSSYSYNEQFF.

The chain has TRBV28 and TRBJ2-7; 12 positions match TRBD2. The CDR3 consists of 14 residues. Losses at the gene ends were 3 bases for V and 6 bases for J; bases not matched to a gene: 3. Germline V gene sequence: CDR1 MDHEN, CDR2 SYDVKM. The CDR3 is CASSLTSGSVEQYF. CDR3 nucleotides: TGTGCCAGCAGTTTGACTAGCGGGAGTGTCGAGCAGTACTTC. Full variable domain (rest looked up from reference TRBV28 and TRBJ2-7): DVKVTQSSRYLVKRTGEKVFLECVQDMDHENMFWYRQDPGLGLRLIYFSYDVKMKEKGDIPEGYSVSREKKERFSLILESASTNQTSMYLCASSLTSGSVEQYFGPGTRLTVT.

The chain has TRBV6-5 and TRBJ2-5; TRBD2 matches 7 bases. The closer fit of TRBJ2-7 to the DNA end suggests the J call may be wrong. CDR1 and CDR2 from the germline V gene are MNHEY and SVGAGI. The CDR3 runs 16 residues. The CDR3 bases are TGTGCCAGCAGTTACGCCGGAGCTAGCGGAGCGTACGAGCAGTACTTC. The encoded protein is CASSYAGASGAYEQYF.

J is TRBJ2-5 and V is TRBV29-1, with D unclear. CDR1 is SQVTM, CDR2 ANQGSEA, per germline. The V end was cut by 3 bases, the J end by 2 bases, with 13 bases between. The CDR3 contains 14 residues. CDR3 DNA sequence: TGCAGCGTTGAGAATCGACTGTCTCAAGAGACCCAGTACTTC. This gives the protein CSVENRLSQETQYF.

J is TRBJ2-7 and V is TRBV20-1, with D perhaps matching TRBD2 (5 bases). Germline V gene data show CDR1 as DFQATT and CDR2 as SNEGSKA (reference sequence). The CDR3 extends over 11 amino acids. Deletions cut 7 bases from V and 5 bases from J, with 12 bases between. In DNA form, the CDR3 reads TGCAGTGAAAGAGGGTTGGACGAGCAGTACTTC. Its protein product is CSERGLDEQYF.

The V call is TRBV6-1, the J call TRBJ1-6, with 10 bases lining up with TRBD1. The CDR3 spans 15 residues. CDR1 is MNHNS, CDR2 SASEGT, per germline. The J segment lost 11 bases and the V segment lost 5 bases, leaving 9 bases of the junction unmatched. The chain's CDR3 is CASSTWDRGAAPLHF. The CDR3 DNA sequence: TGTGCCAGCAGTACTTGGGACAGGGGAGCTGCACCCCTCCACTTT.

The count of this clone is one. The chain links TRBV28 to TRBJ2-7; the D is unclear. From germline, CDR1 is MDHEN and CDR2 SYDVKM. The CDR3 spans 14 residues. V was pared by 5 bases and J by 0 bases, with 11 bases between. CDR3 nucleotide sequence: TGTGCCAGCAGTGGGTCCTGGGGCTCCTACGAGCAGTACTTC. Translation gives CASSGSWGSYEQYF. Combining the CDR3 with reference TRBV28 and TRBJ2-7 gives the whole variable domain DVKVTQSSRYLVKRTGEKVFLECVQDMDHENMFWYRQDPGLGLRLIYFSYDVKMKEKGDIPEGYSVSREKKERFSLILESASTNQTSMYLCASSGSWGSYEQYFGPGTRLTVT.

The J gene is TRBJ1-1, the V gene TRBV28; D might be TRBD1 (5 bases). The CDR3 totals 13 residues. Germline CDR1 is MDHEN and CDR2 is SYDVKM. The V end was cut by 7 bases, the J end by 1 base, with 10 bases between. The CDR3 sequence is CASIGGANTEAFF. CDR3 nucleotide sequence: TGTGCCAGCATTGGAGGGGCGAACACTGAAGCTTTCTTT.

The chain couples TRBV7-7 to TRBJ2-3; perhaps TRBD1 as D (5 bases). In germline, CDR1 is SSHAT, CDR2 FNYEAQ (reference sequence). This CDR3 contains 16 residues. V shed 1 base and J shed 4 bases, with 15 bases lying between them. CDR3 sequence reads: CASSLEAGLFADTQYF. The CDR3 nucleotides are TGTGCCAGCAGCTTAGAGGCAGGGTTATTTGCAGATACGCAGTATTTT. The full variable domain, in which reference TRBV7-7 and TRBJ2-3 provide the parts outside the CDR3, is GAGVSQSPRYKVTKRGQDVTLRCDPISSHATLYWYQQALGQGPEFLTYFNYEAQPDKSGLPSDRFSAERPEGSISTLTIQRTEQRDSAMYRCASSLEAGLFADTQYFGPGTRLTVL.

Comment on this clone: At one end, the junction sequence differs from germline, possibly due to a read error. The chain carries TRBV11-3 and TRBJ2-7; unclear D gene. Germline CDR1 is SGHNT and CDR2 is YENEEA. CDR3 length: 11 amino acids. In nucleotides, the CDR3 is TGTGCCAGCAGCCCAAGTTACGGGCAGTACTTC. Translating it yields CASSPSYGQYF.

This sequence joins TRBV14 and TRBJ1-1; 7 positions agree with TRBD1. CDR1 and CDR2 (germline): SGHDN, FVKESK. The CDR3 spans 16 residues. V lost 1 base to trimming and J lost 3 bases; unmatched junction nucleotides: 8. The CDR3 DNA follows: TGTGCCAGCAGCCAAGGATCCACAGGGGCCGACACTGAAGCTTTCTTT. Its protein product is CASSQGSTGADTEAFF.

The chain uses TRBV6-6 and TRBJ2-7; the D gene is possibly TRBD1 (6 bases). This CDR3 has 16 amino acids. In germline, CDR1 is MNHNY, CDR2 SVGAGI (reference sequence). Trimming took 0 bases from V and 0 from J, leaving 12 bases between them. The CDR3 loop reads CASSYSGQPASYEQYF. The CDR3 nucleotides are TGTGCCAGCAGTTACTCCGGACAGCCTGCCTCCTACGAGCAGTACTTC.

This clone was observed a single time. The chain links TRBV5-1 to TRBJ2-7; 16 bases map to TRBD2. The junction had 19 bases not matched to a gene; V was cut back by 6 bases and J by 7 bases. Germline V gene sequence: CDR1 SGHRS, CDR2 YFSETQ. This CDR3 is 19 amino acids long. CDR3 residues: CASTKPFTGTSGRAGEQYF. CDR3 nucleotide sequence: TGCGCCAGCACCAAGCCCTTTACCGGGACTAGCGGGAGGGCCGGGGAGCAGTACTTC.

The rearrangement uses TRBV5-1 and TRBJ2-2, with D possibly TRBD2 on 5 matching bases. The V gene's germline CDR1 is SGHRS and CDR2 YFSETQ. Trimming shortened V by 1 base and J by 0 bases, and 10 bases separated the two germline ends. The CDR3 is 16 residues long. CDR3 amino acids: CASSLMGETNTGELFF. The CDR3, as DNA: TGCGCCAGCAGCTTGATGGGAGAGACGAACACCGGGGAGCTGTTTTTT. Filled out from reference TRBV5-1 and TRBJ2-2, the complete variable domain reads KAGVTQTPRYLIKTRGQQVTLSCSPISGHRSVSWYQQTPGQGLQFLFEYFSETQRNKGNFPGRFSGRQFSNSRSEMNVSTLELGDSALYLCASSLMGETNTGELFFGEGSRLTVL.